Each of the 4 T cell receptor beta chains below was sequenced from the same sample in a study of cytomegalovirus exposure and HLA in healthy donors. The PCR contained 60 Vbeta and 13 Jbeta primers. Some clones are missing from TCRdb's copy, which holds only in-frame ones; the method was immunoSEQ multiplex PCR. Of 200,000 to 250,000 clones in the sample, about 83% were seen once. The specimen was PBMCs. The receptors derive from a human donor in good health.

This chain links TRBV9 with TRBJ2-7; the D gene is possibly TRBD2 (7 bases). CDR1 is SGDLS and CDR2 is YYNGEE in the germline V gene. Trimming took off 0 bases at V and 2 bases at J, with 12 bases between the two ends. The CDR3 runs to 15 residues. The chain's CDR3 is CASSVGRGGPYEQYF. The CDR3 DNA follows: TGTGCCAGCAGCGTAGGGAGGGGGGGACCCTACGAGCAGTACTTC.

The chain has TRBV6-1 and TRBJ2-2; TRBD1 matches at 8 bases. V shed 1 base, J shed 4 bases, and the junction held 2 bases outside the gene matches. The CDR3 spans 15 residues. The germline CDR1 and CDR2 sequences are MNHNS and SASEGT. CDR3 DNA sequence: TGTGCCAGCAGTGAAGACAGGGGGTCCACCGGGGAGCTGTTTTTT. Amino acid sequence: CASSEDRGSTGELFF.

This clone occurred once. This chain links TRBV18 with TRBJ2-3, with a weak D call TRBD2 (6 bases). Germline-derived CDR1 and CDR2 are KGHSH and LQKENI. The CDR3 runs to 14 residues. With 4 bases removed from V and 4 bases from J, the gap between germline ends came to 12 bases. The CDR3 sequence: CASSRGVGPDTQYF. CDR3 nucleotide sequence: TGTGCCAGCTCACGGGGGGTTGGGCCAGATACGCAGTATTTT.

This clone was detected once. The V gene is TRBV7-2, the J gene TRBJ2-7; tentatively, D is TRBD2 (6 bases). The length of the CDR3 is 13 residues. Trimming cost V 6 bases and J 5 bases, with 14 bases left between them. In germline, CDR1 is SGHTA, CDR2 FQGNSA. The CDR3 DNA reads TGTGCCAGCAGTCGGGAGTCAAGGGACGAGCAGTACTTC. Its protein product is CASSRESRDEQYF.